The clone carrying this TCR beta chain was seen a handful of times. As yet, its antigen is unknown. RNA transcripts were the template for amplifying TCR beta CDR3 regions. The HTBI primer set drove a first-round RT-PCR of the TCR CDR3. Each CDR3 protein gets one entry after TCRdb re-called the multiplex PCR reads with MiXCR. The data contain hundreds of thousands of distinct CDR3 sequences, around 14% of them singletons. The data were taken from a study of T cells in Graves' hyperthyroidism and ophthalmopathy. This CDR3 has 14 residues. Germline V lookup: CDR1 ENHRY, CDR2 SYGVKD. Losses at the gene ends were 11 bases for V and 6 bases for J; bases not matched to a gene: 13. General study points: Ophthalmopathy prediction by the model preceded onset by a median roughly 6 months.

V usage is TRBV10-3 and J usage is TRBJ2-5, with TRBD2 matching 9 bases. The sample comprised blood. This clonotype was sampled from a woman aged 18-35 years with Graves' hyperthyroidism that later progressed to Graves' ophthalmopathy. CDR3 loop: CAAGLGPSGKTQYF. In nucleotides, the CDR3 is TGTGCCGCAGGGTTAGGGCCTAGCGGGAAGACCCAGTACTTC.